This section outlines one TCR beta chain sequence together with its context. The data derive from a study of blood T cell repertoires in COVID-19. Using immunoSEQ multiplex PCR, the repertoire was profiled, and TCRdb retains in-frame clones only, with some absent. The data hold about 250,000 clones, with approximately 80% observed a single time. The germline gives CDR1 SGHDT, CDR2 YYEEEE. There are 15 residues in the CDR3. Trimming stripped 5 bases from V and 3 bases from J, with 18 bases between. Specimen: peripheral blood. The chain has TRBV5-6 and TRBJ2-7; D possibly corresponds to TRBD1 (6 bases). This sequence originates from an elderly man with acute or convalescent COVID-19. This CDR3 is CASRPQGTVDYEQYF. In nucleotides, the CDR3 is TGTGCCAGCAGGCCTCAGGGGACGGTAGACTACGAGCAGTACTTC. Combining the CDR3 with reference TRBV5-6 and TRBJ2-7 gives the whole variable domain DAGVTQSPTHLIKTRGQQVTLRCSPKSGHDTVSWYQQALGQGPQFIFQYYEEEERQRGNFPDRFSGHQFPNYSSELNVNALLLGDSALYLCASRPQGTVDYEQYFGPGTRLTVT.